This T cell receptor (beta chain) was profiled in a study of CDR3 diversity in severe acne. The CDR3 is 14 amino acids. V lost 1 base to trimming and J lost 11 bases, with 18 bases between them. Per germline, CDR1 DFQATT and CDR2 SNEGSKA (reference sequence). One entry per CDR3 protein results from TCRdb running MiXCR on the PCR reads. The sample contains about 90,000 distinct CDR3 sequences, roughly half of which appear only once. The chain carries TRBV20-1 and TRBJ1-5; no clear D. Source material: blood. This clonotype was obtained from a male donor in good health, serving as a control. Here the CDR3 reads CSARGLQPYETQHF. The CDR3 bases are TGCAGTGCTAGAGGTCTACAGCCCTACGAGACCCAGCATTTT.